The 20 T cell receptor beta chains reported below all come from one sample, sequenced in a study of human T cells and chemical hapten exposure. Sample time point: pre-sensitization, week 0. Described treatment: therapeutic diphenylcyclopropenone sensitization with weekly scalp DPC. Via MiXCR, TCRdb re-called the RACE reads, giving one row per CDR3 protein. The sample lists approximately 400,000 distinct CDR3 sequences, approximately 5.1% occurring once. The sample in question was whole blood, obtained in connection with sensitization to the hapten diphenylcyclopropenone (DPC). Receptors were obtained from a woman aged 45-60 years with alopecia areata. Some clones in this sample may be carry-over from other donors' samples.

V and J are TRBV6-5 and TRBJ1-6, with D possibly being TRBD1 (5 bases). The V end was cut by 8 bases, the J end by 7 bases, with 12 bases between. This CDR3 spans 13 amino acids. Germline-derived CDR1 and CDR2 are MNHEY and SVGAGI. The CDR3 region has the DNA TGTGCCAGCGCTTGGACATCGAATTCACCCCTCCACTTT. This encodes CASAWTSNSPLHF.

In its sample, this clonotype was seen many times. The gene calls are TRBV10-3 and TRBJ2-4; 14 bases agree with TRBD2. The CDR3 totals 15 residues. Germline CDR1 and CDR2: ENHRY and SYGVKD. The J segment lost 9 bases and the V segment lost 0 bases, leaving 1 base of the junction unmatched. The CDR3: CAISESTSGRGIQYF. CDR3 bases: TGTGCCATCAGTGAGTCGACTAGCGGGAGGGGCATTCAGTACTTC.

This clonotype was observed at least ten times. This chain connects TRBV12-3 or TRBV12-4 to TRBJ1-1; no clear D gene. The CDR3 spans 15 residues. The V end was cut by 2 bases, the J end by 5 bases, with 15 bases between. The CDR3 region is CASSLSWRAGTEAFF. CDR3 in DNA: TGTGCCAGCAGTTTAAGCTGGAGGGCCGGGACTGAAGCTTTCTTT.

This clonotype has ten or more counts. The chain uses TRBV5-6 and TRBJ2-5; D is unresolved. V lost 0 bases and J 6 bases, leaving 12 bases between the germline ends. Germline V lookup: CDR1 SGHDT, CDR2 YYEEEE. The length of the CDR3 is 14 residues. The CDR3, as DNA: TGTGCCAGCAGCTTGGCCCAGCCCGGGCAGACCCAGTACTTC. Its translation is CASSLAQPGQTQYF.

In this sample, this clonotype turned up many times. The J gene is TRBJ2-3, the V gene TRBV7-6, with 10 bases fitting TRBD2. This CDR3 comprises 14 residues. Trimming removed 8 bases from V and 3 bases from J; junction bases left unmatched: 5. Germline V gene sequence: CDR1 SGHVS, CDR2 FNYEAQ. DNA of the CDR3: TGTGCCAGCGAGCCTAGCGGGAGAACAGATACGCAGTATTTT. Amino acid sequence: CASEPSGRTDTQYF.

As for this clonotype: A much larger clone sits a single nucleotide away, making a read error possible. The V and J genes are TRBV7-6 and TRBJ2-1; D is perhaps TRBD2 (6 bases). Trimming shortened V by 2 bases and J by 8 bases, and 13 bases separated the two germline ends. Germline-derived CDR1 and CDR2 are SGHVS and FNYEAQ. This CDR3 is 14 amino acids long. The CDR3 DNA follows: TGTGCCAGCAGCTTAAGCGGGTGCGTCGATGAGCAGTTCTTC. Its translation is CASSLSGCVDEQFF. The whole variable domain, remainder taken from reference TRBV7-6 and TRBJ2-1, is GAGVSQSPRYKVTKRGQDVALRCDPISGHVSLYWYRQALGQGPEFLTYFNYEAQQDKSGLPNDRFSAERPEGSISTLTIQRTEQRDSAMYRCASSLSGCVDEQFFGPGTRLTVL.

The chain uses TRBV6-5 and TRBJ2-7; TRBD2 might be the D (7 bases). With 3 bases removed from V and 2 bases from J, the gap between germline ends came to 17 bases. Germline V gene sequence: CDR1 MNHEY, CDR2 SVGAGI. The CDR3 runs 16 residues. The CDR3 DNA is TGTGCCAGCAGTTATGCCGCGGGGGCCCCGGCCTACGAGCAGTACTTC. Translation gives CASSYAAGAPAYEQYF.

This clonotype was observed a handful of times. The CDR3 sequence is CAISESLAGLQETQYF. DNA of the CDR3: TGTGCCATCAGTGAGTCGCTAGCGGGCCTCCAAGAGACCCAGTACTTC. This chain joins TRBV10-3 and TRBJ2-5; 8 nucleotides align to TRBD2. Germline CDR1 reads ENHRY; CDR2 reads SYGVKD. CDR3 length: 16 amino acids. Losses at the gene ends were 0 bases for V and 1 base for J; bases not matched to a gene: 4.

This clonotype was seen many times. CDR3 bases: TGTGCCAGCAGCTTAGGGGGACTAGGCGATACGCAGTATTTT. Its protein product is CASSLGGLGDTQYF. The chain carries TRBV7-9 and TRBJ2-3; 8 bases agree with TRBD2. The V segment lost 1 base and the J segment 6 bases; nucleotides outside the gene matches: 3. There are 14 residues in the CDR3. Germline V gene lookup returns CDR1 SEHNR and CDR2 FQNEAQ (reference sequence). The whole variable domain, remainder taken from reference TRBV7-9 and TRBJ2-3, is DTGVSQNPRHKITKRGQNVTFRCDPISEHNRLYWYRQTLGQGPEFLTYFQNEAQLEKSRLLSDRFSAERPKGSFSTLEIQRTEQGDSAMYLCASSLGGLGDTQYFGPGTRLTVL.

The chain links TRBV28 to TRBJ2-7; D call uncertain. The CDR3 extends over 11 amino acids. Trimming left V 3 bases short and J 7 bases short, with 7 bases between. In germline, CDR1 is MDHEN, CDR2 SYDVKM. The CDR3 nucleotides read TGTGCCAGCAGTTTGCGACGTGAGCAGTACTTC. Its translation: CASSLRREQYF.

Many counts were recorded for this clonotype. The chain couples TRBV6-2 or TRBV6-3 to TRBJ1-5; 7 positions match TRBD1. The CDR3 sequence is 17 residues long. The germline V gene encodes CDR1 MNHEY and CDR2 SVGEGT. V shed 7 bases, J shed 6 bases, and the junction held 18 bases outside the gene matches. The CDR3 protein is CASTKGAGGIISQPQHF. In nucleotides, the CDR3 is TGTGCCAGCACGAAGGGGGCAGGAGGAATCATCAGTCAGCCCCAGCATTTT.

This clonotype was observed many times. V gene TRBV20-1 combines with J gene TRBJ2-7, with D perhaps matching TRBD1 or TRBD2 (5 bases each). Germline-derived CDR1 and CDR2 are DFQATT and SNEGSKA (reference sequence). The V end was cut by 6 bases, the J end by 0 bases, with 12 bases between. The CDR3 consists of 13 residues. The CDR3 loop is CSAPGPNSYEQYF. CDR3 in DNA: TGCAGTGCCCCGGGACCCAACTCCTACGAGCAGTACTTC.

The chain couples TRBV27 to TRBJ1-5; D call uncertain. V lost 5 bases to trimming and J lost 0 bases, with 23 bases between them. The CDR3 length is 19 residues. Germline loops: CDR1 MNHEY, CDR2 SMNVEV (reference sequence). The CDR3 nucleotides are TGTGCCAGCAGTCCGCTGGGATTCTCGACGGTGTATAGCAATCAGCCCCAGCATTTT. Protein product: CASSPLGFSTVYSNQPQHF.

This sequence joins TRBV5-1 and TRBJ1-5; perhaps TRBD1 as D (5 bases). Germline-derived CDR1 and CDR2 are SGHRS and YFSETQ. Trimming stripped 0 bases from V and 2 bases from J, with 9 bases between. The CDR3 is made up of 15 amino acids. CDR3 nucleotides: TGCGCCAGCAGCTTGGAAGGGGACCGCAATCAGCCCCAGCATTTT. Its translation is CASSLEGDRNQPQHF. Supplemented by reference TRBV5-1 and TRBJ1-5, the full variable domain reads KAGVTQTPRYLIKTRGQQVTLSCSPISGHRSVSWYQQTPGQGLQFLFEYFSETQRNKGNFPGRFSGRQFSNSRSEMNVSTLELGDSALYLCASSLEGDRNQPQHFGDGTRLSIL.

The chain employs TRBV27 and TRBJ2-3, with 12 bases fitting TRBD2. Germline V lookup: CDR1 MNHEY, CDR2 SMNVEV (reference sequence). After removal of 2 bases from V and 6 bases from J, the junction contained 3 bases not matched to a gene. This CDR3 has 15 amino acids. CDR3 sequence reads: CASSLPSGGADTQYF. CDR3 in DNA: TGTGCCAGCAGTTTACCTAGCGGGGGGGCGGATACGCAGTATTTT.

Only a few counts were recorded for this clonotype. The chain couples TRBV9 to TRBJ2-1; 9 bases agree with TRBD1. Germline V gives CDR1 SGDLS, CDR2 YYNGEE. The CDR3 has 15 amino acids. Trimming cost V 4 bases and J 6 bases; bases outside gene matches: 8. CDR3 DNA: TGTGCCAGCAGCTCACAGGGGGCTGATTTCAATGAGCAGTTCTTC. Encoded protein: CASSSQGADFNEQFF. The full variable domain, rest sourced from reference TRBV9 and TRBJ2-1, is DSGVTQTPKHLITATGQRVTLRCSPRSGDLSVYWYQQSLDQGLQFLIQYYNGEERAKGNILERFSAQQFPDLHSELNLSSLELGDSALYFCASSSQGADFNEQFFGPGTRLTVL.

This clonotype was counted only a few times. This sequence joins TRBV12-3 or TRBV12-4 and TRBJ1-2; D gene ambiguous. The CDR3 sequence is 14 residues long. Trimming shortened V by 2 bases and J by 6 bases, and 13 bases separated the two germline ends. CDR3 DNA: TGTGCCAGCAGTTTAACGATTGGAGGGAATGGCTACACCTTC. Its translation is CASSLTIGGNGYTF.

This clonotype was counted many times. The rearrangement uses TRBV7-2 and TRBJ2-1; D might be TRBD2 (7 bases). This CDR3 has 12 residues. Trimming stripped 8 bases from V and 8 bases from J, with 13 bases between. Germline assignment: CDR1 SGHTA and CDR2 FQGNSA. CDR3 protein: CASLWGGYEQFF. The CDR3 region has the DNA TGTGCCAGCCTGTGGGGGGGCTATGAGCAGTTCTTC.

This clonotype was picked up a small number of times. The chain carries TRBV4-2 and TRBJ2-1; D may be TRBD1 (6 bases). Looked up from germline, CDR1 is LGHNA and CDR2 is YNFKEQ. This CDR3 is 17 amino acids long. Trimming cost V 0 bases and J 5 bases, with 17 bases left between them. The CDR3 sequence is CASSQDPGTRPDNEQFF. Here the CDR3 DNA reads TGTGCCAGCAGCCAAGATCCCGGGACACGACCTGACAATGAGCAGTTCTTC.

This clonotype was recorded many times. V usage is TRBV6-5 and J usage is TRBJ2-3, with TRBD2 identical over 10 bases. Losses at the gene ends were 6 bases for V and 5 bases for J; bases not matched to a gene: 8. The CDR3 loop spans 15 amino acids. Germline values: CDR1 MNHEY, CDR2 SVGAGI. The CDR3 region has the DNA TGTGCCAGCAGCAAGCGGGAGGGCCGCCAAGATACGCAGTATTTT. The encoded protein is CASSKREGRQDTQYF.